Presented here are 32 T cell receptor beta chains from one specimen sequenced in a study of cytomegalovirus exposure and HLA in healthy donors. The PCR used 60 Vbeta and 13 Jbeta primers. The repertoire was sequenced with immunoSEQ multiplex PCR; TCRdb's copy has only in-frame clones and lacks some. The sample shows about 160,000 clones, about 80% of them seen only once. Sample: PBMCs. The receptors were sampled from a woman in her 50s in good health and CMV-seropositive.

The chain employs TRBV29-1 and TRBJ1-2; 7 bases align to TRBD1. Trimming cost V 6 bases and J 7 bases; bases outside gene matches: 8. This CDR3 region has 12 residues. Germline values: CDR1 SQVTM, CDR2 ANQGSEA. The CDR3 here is CSVARGHSGYTF. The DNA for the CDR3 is TGCAGCGTGGCTAGGGGGCATAGTGGCTACACCTTC.

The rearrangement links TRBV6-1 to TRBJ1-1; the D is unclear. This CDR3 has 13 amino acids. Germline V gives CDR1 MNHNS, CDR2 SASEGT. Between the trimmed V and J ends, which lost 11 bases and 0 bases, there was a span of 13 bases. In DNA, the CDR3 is TGTGCCGCCTCCCGTAGAGTGAACACTGAAGCTTTCTTT. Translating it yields CAASRRVNTEAFF.

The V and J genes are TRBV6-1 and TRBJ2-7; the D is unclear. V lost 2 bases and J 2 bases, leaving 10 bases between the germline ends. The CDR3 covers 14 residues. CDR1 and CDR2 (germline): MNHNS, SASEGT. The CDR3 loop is CASSESPDTYEQYF. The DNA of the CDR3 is TGTGCCAGCAGTGAATCCCCCGACACCTACGAGCAGTACTTC.

The CDR3 DNA is TGTACAAGGGCTAGCGTGGGAACAGATACGCAGTATTTT. Amino acid sequence: CTRASVGTDTQYF. This sequence joins TRBV7-9 and TRBJ2-3; tentative D call: TRBD2 (6 bases). Germline V gene sequence: CDR1 SEHNR, CDR2 FQNEAQ (reference sequence). The CDR3 is 13 amino acids.

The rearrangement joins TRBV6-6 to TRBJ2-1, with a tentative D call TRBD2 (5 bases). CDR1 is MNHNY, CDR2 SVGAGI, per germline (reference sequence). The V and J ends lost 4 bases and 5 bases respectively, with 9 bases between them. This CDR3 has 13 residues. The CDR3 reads CASSSGLNNEQFF. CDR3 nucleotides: TGTGCCAGCAGTTCGGGATTGAACAATGAGCAGTTCTTC.

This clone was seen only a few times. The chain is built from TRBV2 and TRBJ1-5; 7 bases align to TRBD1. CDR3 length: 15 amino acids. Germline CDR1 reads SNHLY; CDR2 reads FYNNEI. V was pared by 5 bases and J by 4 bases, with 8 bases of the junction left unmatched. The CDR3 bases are TGTGCCAGCAGTCCAAATCCACAGGGGAATCAGCCCCAGCATTTT. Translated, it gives CASSPNPQGNQPQHF.

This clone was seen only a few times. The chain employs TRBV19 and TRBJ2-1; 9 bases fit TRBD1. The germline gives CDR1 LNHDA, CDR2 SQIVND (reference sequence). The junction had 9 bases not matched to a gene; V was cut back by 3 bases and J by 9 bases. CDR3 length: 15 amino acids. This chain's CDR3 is CASSIPAQGAGEQFF. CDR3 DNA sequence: TGTGCCAGTAGTATCCCGGCACAGGGGGCGGGTGAGCAGTTCTTC.

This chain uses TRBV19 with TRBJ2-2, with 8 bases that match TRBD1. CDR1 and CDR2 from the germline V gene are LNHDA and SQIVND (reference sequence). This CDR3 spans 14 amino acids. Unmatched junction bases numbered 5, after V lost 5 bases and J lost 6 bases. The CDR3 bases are TGTGCCAGTAGTGACAGGGGTTTGGCCGGGGAGCTGTTTTTT. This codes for CASSDRGLAGELFF.

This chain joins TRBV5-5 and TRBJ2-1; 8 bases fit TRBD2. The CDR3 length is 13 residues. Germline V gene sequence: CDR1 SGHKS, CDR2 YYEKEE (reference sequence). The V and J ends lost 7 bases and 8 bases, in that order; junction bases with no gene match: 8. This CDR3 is CASGRGAPDEQFF. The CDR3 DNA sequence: TGTGCCAGCGGGCGGGGGGCCCCCGATGAGCAGTTCTTC. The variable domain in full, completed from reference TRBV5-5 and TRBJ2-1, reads DAGVTQSPTHLIKTRGQQVTLRCSPISGHKSVSWYQQVLGQGPQFIFQYYEKEERGRGNFPDRFSARQFPNYSSELNVNALLLGDSALYLCASGRGAPDEQFFGPGTRLTVL.

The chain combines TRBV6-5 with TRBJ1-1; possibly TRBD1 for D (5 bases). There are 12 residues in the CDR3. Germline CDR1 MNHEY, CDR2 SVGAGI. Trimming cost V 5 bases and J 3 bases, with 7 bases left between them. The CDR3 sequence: CASSPGYTEAFF. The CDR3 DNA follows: TGTGCCAGCAGTCCAGGGTACACTGAAGCTTTCTTT.

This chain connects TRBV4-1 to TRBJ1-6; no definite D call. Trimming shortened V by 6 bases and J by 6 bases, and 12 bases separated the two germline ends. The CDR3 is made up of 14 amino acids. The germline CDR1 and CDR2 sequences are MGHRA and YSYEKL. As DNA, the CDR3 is TGCGCCAGCAGACAATTAGGAGTTAATTCACCCCTCCACTTT. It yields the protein CASRQLGVNSPLHF.

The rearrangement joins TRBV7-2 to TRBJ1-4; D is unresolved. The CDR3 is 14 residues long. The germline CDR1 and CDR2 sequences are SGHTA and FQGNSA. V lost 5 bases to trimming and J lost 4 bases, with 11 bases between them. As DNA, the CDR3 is TGTGCCAGCAGCCCGTACAGAAATAATGAAAAACTGTTTTTT. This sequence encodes CASSPYRNNEKLFF.

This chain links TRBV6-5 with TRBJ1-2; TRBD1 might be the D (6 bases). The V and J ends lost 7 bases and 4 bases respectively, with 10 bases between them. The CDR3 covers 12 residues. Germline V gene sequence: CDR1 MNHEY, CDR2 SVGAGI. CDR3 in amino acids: CASKSDSYGYTF. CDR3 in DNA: TGTGCCAGCAAATCGGACAGCTATGGCTACACCTTC.

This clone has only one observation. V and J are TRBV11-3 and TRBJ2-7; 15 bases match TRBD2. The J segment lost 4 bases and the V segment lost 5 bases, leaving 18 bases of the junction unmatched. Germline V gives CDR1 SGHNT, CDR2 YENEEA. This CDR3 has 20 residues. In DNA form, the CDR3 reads TGTGCCAGCAGCCCCCGGACTAGCGGGGGGGACTCGCGTGTTAGGTACGAGCAGTACTTC. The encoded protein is CASSPRTSGGDSRVRYEQYF.

In DNA form, the CDR3 reads TGTGCCAGCAGTTTATGGCGGCAGCAAGAGACCCAGTACTTC. This translates into CASSLWRQQETQYF. The V gene is TRBV28, the J gene TRBJ2-5; D gene uncertain. The CDR3 has 14 amino acids. CDR1 MDHEN and CDR2 SYDVKM come from the germline V gene. V was trimmed by 0 bases and J by 2 bases, leaving 7 bases between them.

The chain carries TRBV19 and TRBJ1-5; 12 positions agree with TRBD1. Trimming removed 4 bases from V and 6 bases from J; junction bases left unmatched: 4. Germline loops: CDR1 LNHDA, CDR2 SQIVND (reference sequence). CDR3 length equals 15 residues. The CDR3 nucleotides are TGTGCCAGTAGTAAGGGACAGGGGGCTAGTCAGCCCCAGCATTTT. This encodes CASSKGQGASQPQHF.

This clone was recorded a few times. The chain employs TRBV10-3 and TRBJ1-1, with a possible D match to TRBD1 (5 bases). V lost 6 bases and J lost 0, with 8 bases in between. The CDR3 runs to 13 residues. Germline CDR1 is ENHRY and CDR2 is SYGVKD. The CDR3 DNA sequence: TGTGCCATCAGAGGGGTGTTGAACACTGAAGCTTTCTTT. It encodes CAIRGVLNTEAFF.

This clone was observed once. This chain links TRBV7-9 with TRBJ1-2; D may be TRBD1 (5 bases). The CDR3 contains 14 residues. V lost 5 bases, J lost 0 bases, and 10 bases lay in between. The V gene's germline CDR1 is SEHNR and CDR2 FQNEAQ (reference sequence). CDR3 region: CASSRGAANYGYTF. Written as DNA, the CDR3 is TGTGCCAGCAGCCGCGGGGCAGCTAACTATGGCTACACCTTC.

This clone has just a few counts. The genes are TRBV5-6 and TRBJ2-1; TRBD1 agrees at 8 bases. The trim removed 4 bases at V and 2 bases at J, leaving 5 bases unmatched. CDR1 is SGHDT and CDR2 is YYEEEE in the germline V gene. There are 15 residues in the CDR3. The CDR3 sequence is CASSGQGAAYNEQFF. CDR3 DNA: TGTGCCAGCAGCGGGCAGGGGGCGGCCTACAATGAGCAGTTCTTC.

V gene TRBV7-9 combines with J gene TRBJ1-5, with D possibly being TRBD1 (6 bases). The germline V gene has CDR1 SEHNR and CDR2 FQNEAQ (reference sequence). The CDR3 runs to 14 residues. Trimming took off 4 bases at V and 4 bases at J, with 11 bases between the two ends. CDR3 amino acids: CASSSGGRNQPQHF. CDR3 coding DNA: TGTGCCAGCAGCTCGGGGGGGCGGAATCAGCCCCAGCATTTT.

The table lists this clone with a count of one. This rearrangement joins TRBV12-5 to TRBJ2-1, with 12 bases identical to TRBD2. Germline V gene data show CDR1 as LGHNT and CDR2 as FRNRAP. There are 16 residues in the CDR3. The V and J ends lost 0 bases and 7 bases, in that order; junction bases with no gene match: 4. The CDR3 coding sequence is TGTGCTAGTGGTTTGGTAAGACTAGCGGGAGAAAATGAGCAGTTCTTC. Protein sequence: CASGLVRLAGENEQFF.

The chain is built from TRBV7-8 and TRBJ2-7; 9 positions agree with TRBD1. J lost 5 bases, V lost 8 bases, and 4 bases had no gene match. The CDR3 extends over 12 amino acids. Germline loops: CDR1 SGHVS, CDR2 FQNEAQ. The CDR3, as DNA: TGTGCCAGCTCCCGGGACAGGGACGAGCAGTACTTC. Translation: CASSRDRDEQYF.

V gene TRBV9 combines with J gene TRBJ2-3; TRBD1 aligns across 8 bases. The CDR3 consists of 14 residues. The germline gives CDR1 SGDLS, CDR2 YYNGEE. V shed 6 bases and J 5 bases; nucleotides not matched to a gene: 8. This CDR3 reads CASTQGAWGDTQYF. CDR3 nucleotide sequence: TGTGCCAGCACCCAGGGGGCATGGGGAGATACGCAGTATTTT.

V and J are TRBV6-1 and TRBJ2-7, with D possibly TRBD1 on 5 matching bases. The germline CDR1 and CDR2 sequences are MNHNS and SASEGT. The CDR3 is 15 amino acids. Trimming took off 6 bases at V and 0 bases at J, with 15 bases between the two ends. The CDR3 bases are TGTGCCAGCAGACTCTTTCTTCAGGGCTCCTACGAGCAGTACTTC. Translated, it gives CASRLFLQGSYEQYF.

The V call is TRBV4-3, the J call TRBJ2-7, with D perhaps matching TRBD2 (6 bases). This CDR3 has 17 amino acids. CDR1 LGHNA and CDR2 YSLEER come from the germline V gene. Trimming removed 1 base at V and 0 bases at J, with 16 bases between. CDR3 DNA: TGCGCCAGCAGCCAAGTATCCGGGAGCACATTCTCCTACGAGCAGTACTTC. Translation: CASSQVSGSTFSYEQYF.

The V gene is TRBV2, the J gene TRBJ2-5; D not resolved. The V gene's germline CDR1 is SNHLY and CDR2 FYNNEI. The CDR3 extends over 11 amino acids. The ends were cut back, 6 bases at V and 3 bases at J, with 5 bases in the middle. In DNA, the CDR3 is TGTGCCAGCAGCTCGGAAGAGACCCAGTACTTC. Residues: CASSSEETQYF.

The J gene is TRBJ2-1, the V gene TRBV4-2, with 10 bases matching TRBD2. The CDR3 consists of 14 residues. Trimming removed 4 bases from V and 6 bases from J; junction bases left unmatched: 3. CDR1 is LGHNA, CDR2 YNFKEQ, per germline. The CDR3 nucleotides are TGTGCCAGCAGCCTAGCGGGAGGCGGCAATGAGCAGTTCTTC. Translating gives CASSLAGGGNEQFF.

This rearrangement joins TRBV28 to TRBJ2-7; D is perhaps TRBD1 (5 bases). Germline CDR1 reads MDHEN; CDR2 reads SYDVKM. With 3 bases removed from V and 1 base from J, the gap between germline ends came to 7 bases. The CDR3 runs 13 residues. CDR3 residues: CASSFQGSYEQYF. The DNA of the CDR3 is TGTGCCAGCAGTTTTCAGGGATCCTACGAGCAGTACTTC. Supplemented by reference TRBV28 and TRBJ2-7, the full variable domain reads DVKVTQSSRYLVKRTGEKVFLECVQDMDHENMFWYRQDPGLGLRLIYFSYDVKMKEKGDIPEGYSVSREKKERFSLILESASTNQTSMYLCASSFQGSYEQYFGPGTRLTVT.

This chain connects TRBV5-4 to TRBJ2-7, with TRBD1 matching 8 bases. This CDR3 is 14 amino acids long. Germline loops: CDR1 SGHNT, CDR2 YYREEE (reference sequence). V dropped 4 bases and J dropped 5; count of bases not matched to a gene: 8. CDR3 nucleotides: TGTGCCAGCAGCCTTCTGGACAGGGTGGACGAGCAGTACTTC. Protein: CASSLLDRVDEQYF. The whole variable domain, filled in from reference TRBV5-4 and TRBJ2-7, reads ETGVTQSPTHLIKTRGQQVTLRCSSQSGHNTVSWYQQALGQGPQFIFQYYREEENGRGNFPPRFSGLQFPNYSSELNVNALELDDSALYLCASSLLDRVDEQYFGPGTRLTVT.

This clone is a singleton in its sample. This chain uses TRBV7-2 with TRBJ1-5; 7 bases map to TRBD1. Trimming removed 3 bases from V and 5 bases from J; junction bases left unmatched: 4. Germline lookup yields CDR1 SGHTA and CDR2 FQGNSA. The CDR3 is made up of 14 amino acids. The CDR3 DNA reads TGTGCCAGCAGCTTCAGACAGGGAGATCAGCCCCAGCATTTT. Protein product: CASSFRQGDQPQHF.

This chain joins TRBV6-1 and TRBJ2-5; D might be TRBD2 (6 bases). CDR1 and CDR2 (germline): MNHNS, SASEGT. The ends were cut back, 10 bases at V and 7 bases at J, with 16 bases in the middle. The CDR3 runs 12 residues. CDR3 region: CATWGDEGTQYF. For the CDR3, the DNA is TGTGCCACCTGGGGGGATGAGGGGACCCAGTACTTC.

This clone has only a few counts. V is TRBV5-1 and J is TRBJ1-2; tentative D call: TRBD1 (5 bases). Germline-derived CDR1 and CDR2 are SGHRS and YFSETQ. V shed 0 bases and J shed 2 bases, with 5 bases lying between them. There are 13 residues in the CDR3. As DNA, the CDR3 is TGCGCCAGCAGCTTGGGACAGAACTATGGCTACACCTTC. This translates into CASSLGQNYGYTF.